A selection of T cell receptor beta chains follows, all from one sample in a study of identifying expanded T cells in peripheral blood. TCRdb's table, derived via immunoSEQ multiplex PCR, lists solely in-frame clones and lacks some. The sample includes some 99,000 clones, 88% of them seen just once. What was sequenced was blood. These receptors were taken from a person aged 18 to 75 in good health. CDR3s include the opening cysteine and the closing phenylalanine or tryptophan. Fields, in order: clone size, J gene, V gene, CDR3 length, D gene, CDR3 protein, CDR3 DNA. A D gene is named only where the DNA matches it firmly. The size entry is marked missing in some rows and otherwise reads once, few, many or a size class.

>.|TRBJ2-4|TRBV5-1|12|TRBD1
CASSLGQGVQYF
TGCGCCAGCAGCTTGGGACAGGGGGTTCAGTACTTC
>.|TRBJ2-7|TRBV20-1|11|.
CSARVSYEQYF
TGCAGTGCGCGGGTGTCCTACGAGCAGTACTTC
>.|TRBJ2-7|TRBV28|15|.
CASSGRLSGSYEQYF
TGTGCCAGCAGTGGGAGGCTAAGCGGGTCCTACGAGCAGTACTTC
>.|TRBJ1-2|TRBV10-1|20|.
CASPPGQPFMATPSVRGYTF
.
>once|TRBJ2-2|TRBV5-1|15|TRBD1
CASSVGDRHTGELFF
TGCGCCAGCAGCGTAGGGGACAGACACACCGGGGAGCTGTTTTTT
>.|TRBJ2-1|TRBV27|12|.
CASSFGYNEQFF
TGTGCCAGCAGTTTTGGCTACAATGAGCAGTTCTTC
>.|TRBJ2-2|TRBV11-1|15|.
CASSLSLDMSGELFF
TGTGCCAGCAGCTTATCTCTAGACATGTCCGGGGAGCTGTTTTTT
>.|TRBJ2-3|TRBV6-5|14|TRBD2
CASSVRGSTDTQYF
TGTGCCAGCAGTGTGCGGGGGAGCACAGATACGCAGTATTTT
>.|TRBJ2-7|TRBV10-3|14|TRBD1
CATHRSDRVDEQYF
TGTGCCACACACCGATCGGACAGGGTAGACGAGCAGTACTTC
>once|TRBJ2-1|TRBV6-5|13|TRBD1
CASRQGARNEQFF
TGTGCCAGCAGACAGGGGGCGCGAAATGAGCAGTTCTTC
>.|TRBJ1-5|TRBV28|15|TRBD1
CASSLGQGAGQPQHF
TGTGCCAGCAGTTTAGGACAGGGGGCGGGTCAGCCCCAGCATTTT
>.|TRBJ1-6|TRBV6-1|12|.
CAEGGYNSPLHF
TGTGCCGAGGGGGGGTATAATTCACCCCTCCACTTT
>.|TRBJ2-1|TRBV4-1|17|.
CASSRQGRESSYNEQFF
TGCGCCAGCAGCCGGCAGGGACGGGAGAGCTCCTACAATGAGCAGTTCTTC
>.|TRBJ2-7|TRBV2|13|TRBD1
CASSASEGAEQYF
TGTGCCAGCAGTGCCTCCGAGGGGGCCGAGCAGTACTTC
>.|TRBJ1-1|TRBV10-3|13|.
CASSKLRNTEAFF
TGTGCCAGCAGTAAGCTCCGAAACACTGAAGCTTTCTTT
>.|TRBJ2-2|TRBV7-2|15|.
CASSLGGAYGGELFF
TGTGCCAGCAGCTTAGGGGGCGCGTATGGCGGGGAGCTGTTTTTT
>.|TRBJ1-2|TRBV6-6|16|.
CASSYGSDRSNYGYTF
TGTGCCAGCAGTTACGGCAGTGACAGGTCTAACTATGGCTACACCTTC
>.|TRBJ2-5|TRBV19|14|TRBD1
CASSIGTGLETQYF
TGTGCCAGTAGTATAGGGACAGGGCTCGAGACCCAGTACTTC
>.|TRBJ1-5|TRBV5-6|17|.
CASSLTGTVYSNQPQHF
TGTGCCAGCAGCCTGACCGGGACGGTCTATAGCAATCAGCCCCAGCATTTT
>.|TRBJ2-7|TRBV27|14|TRBD1
CASRMDRGTYEQYF
TGTGCCAGCAGGATGGACAGGGGAACCTACGAGCAGTACTTC
>.|TRBJ2-5|TRBV28|14|.
CASGDMSSVETQYF
TGTGCCAGCGGAGATATGTCGTCGGTGGAGACCCAGTACTTC
>.|TRBJ2-2|TRBV4-3|16|.
CASSQDWVGDTGELFF
TGCGCCAGCAGCCAAGATTGGGTGGGAGACACCGGGGAGCTGTTTTTT
>.|TRBJ1-4|TRBV16|14|TRBD1
CASSPDRLGEKLFF
TGTGCCAGCAGCCCGGACAGGCTAGGAGAAAAACTGTTTTTT
>.|TRBJ2-3|TRBV7-2|13|.
CASSKGDTDTQYF
TGTGCCAGCAGTAAAGGGGACACAGATACGCAGTATTTT